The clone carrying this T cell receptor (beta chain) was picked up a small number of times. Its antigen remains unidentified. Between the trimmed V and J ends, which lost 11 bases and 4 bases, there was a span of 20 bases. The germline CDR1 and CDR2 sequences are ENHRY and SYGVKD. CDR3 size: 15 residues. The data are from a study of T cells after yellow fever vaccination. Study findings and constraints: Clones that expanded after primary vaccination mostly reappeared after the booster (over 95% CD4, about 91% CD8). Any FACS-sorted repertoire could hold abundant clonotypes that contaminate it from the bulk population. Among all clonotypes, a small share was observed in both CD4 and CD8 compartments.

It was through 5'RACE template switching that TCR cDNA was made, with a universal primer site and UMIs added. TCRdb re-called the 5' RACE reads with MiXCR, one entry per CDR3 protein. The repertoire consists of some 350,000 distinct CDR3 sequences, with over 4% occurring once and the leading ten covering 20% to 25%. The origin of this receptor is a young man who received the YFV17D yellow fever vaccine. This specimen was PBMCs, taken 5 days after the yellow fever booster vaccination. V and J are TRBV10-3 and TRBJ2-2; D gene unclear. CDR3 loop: CAAGPPLAGTGELFF. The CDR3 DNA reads TGTGCCGCCGGCCCACCCCTGGCTGGCACCGGGGAGCTGTTTTTT.